This T cell receptor (beta chain) emerged from a study of OX40 agonist ivuxolimab in advanced cancers. Overall study results and limits: Antigen targets of the expanded peripheral T cells went undetermined. On average, a greater number of expanded clones characterised CD8+ T cells relative to CD4+.

V lost 3 bases to trimming and J lost 1 base, with 18 bases between them. Germline V CDR1 and CDR2: ENHRY, SYGVKD. The CDR3 is 17 residues long. Libraries were prepared by immunoSEQ multiplex PCR; TCRdb keeps only in-frame clonotypes and omits some of them. The sample carries around 58,000 clones, 65% to 85% recorded once. To note about this clone: Its antigen is not identified.

The chain employs TRBV10-3 and TRBJ1-1; D unclear. The input for sequencing was CD4+ or CD8+ T cells sorted from blood, taken in a trial of the OX40 agonist ivuxolimab. The clonotype comes from an adult with an advanced solid tumor such as melanoma, head and neck, liver or kidney cancer. DNA of the CDR3: TGTGCCATCAGTGACCCCATGGGCCGGCAGAGGAACACTGAAGCTTTCTTT. Its translation: CAISDPMGRQRNTEAFF.